These 32 T cell receptor beta chains came from one sample sequenced in a study of blood T cell repertoires in COVID-19. The assay was immunoSEQ multiplex PCR, and TCRdb's table has in-frame clones only and misses some. The sample lists some 150,000 clones, around nine tenths occurring once. The sample comprised peripheral blood. These receptors were obtained from a man aged 65 to 79 with acute or convalescent COVID-19.

This chain uses TRBV5-4 with TRBJ1-2, with 7 positions matching TRBD1. CDR3 length: 17 residues. The V segment lost 2 bases and the J segment 5 bases; nucleotides outside the gene matches: 15. Germline CDR1 and CDR2: SGHNT and YYREEE (reference sequence). The CDR3: CASSLLFSGTEEYGYTF. CDR3 coding DNA: TGTGCCAGCAGCTTACTTTTTTCCGGGACAGAGGAATATGGCTACACCTTC.

V gene TRBV7-9 combines with J gene TRBJ2-3; the D is unclear. The CDR3 has 16 amino acids. V lost 3 bases and J lost 0, with 13 bases in between. Germline V gene data show CDR1 as SEHNR and CDR2 as FQNEAQ (reference sequence). CDR3 protein: CASSLWVGASTDTQYF. In DNA, the CDR3 is TGTGCCAGCAGCTTGTGGGTTGGAGCTAGCACAGATACGCAGTATTTT.

J is TRBJ1-2 and V is TRBV18, with TRBD1 matching 7 bases. The ends lost 3 bases at V and 7 bases at J; junction bases unmatched: 17. CDR1 and CDR2 from the germline V gene are KGHSH and LQKENI. The CDR3 sequence is 17 residues long. The DNA of the CDR3 is TGTGCCAGCTCACCCGTTATAAGGGGGCAAATCGGAGGTGGCTACACCTTC. Translation gives CASSPVIRGQIGGGYTF.

This chain uses TRBV28 with TRBJ1-1, with 7 bases aligning to TRBD1. The CDR3 is 13 amino acids. The J segment lost 5 bases and the V segment lost 10 bases, leaving 10 bases of the junction unmatched. Germline values: CDR1 MDHEN, CDR2 SYDVKM. Here the CDR3 reads CATQSGGWTEAFF. The CDR3 bases are TGTGCCACCCAGTCAGGGGGGTGGACTGAAGCTTTCTTT.

The rearrangement uses TRBV6-1 and TRBJ2-7; D is perhaps TRBD1 (5 bases). This CDR3 region has 12 residues. Between the trimmed V and J ends, which lost 1 base and 6 bases, there was a span of 7 bases. CDR1 is MNHNS, CDR2 SASEGT, per germline. Here the CDR3 DNA reads TGTGCCAGCAGTGAAGTAGGGGTCGAGCAGTACTTC. It encodes CASSEVGVEQYF.

The rearrangement joins TRBV19 to TRBJ2-2; 11 bases map to TRBD1. Germline V lookup: CDR1 LNHDA, CDR2 SQIVND (reference sequence). V shed 4 bases and J 7 bases; nucleotides not matched to a gene: 8. CDR3 length: 16 amino acids. CDR3: CASSTRTGGAFGELFF. Written as DNA, the CDR3 is TGTGCCAGTAGTACCCGGACAGGGGGCGCCTTCGGGGAGCTGTTTTTT.

The sample holds one count of this clone. Its ends do not fully match the called genes, so a read error is possible. The chain uses TRBV7-7 and TRBJ2-1; 11 bases match TRBD2. The germline gives CDR1 SSHAT, CDR2 FNYEAQ (reference sequence). The CDR3 has 15 amino acids. The CDR3 spells CASSLAGGPRNEQFF. CDR3 in DNA: TGTGCTAGCAGCTTAGCGGGAGGGCCCCGCAATGAGCAGTTCTTC.

The rearrangement joins TRBV19 to TRBJ2-7, with 10 bases fitting TRBD1. Germline CDR1 LNHDA, CDR2 SQIVND (reference sequence). After removal of 6 bases from V and 1 base from J, the junction contained 6 bases not matched to a gene. This CDR3 region has 15 residues. The CDR3 nucleotides read TGTGCCAGTAGCCCGGGACAGGGGAGGTCCTACGAGCAGTACTTC. It translates to CASSPGQGRSYEQYF.

CDR3 in amino acids: CASSVDIQETQYF. The CDR3 DNA follows: TGCGCCAGCAGCGTTGACATCCAAGAGACCCAGTACTTC. The chain has TRBV5-1 and TRBJ2-5, with D hard to call. The CDR3 is 13 residues long. V lost 4 bases to trimming and J lost 1 base, with 8 bases between them. CDR1 is SGHRS and CDR2 is YFSETQ in the germline V gene.

The chain recombines TRBV5-6 with TRBJ2-5, with D possibly being TRBD1 (6 bases). CDR3 length: 13 residues. CDR1 and CDR2 (germline): SGHDT, YYEEEE. Trimming removed 3 bases from V and 5 bases from J, with 11 bases in between. DNA for the CDR3: TGTGCCAGCAGCTGGGCAGGGGCTGAGACCCAGTACTTC. Translated, it gives CASSWAGAETQYF.

There are a few counts of this clone. The chain joins TRBV12-3 or TRBV12-4 to TRBJ2-1; D unresolved. The CDR3 has 12 residues. Trimming pared 5 bases from V and 4 bases from J, leaving 6 bases between. In DNA, the CDR3 is TGTGCCAGCAGTCTAAGATACAATGAGCAGTTCTTC. As protein: CASSLRYNEQFF.

The CDR3 loop is CAISAWPDEQYF. CDR3 DNA sequence: TGTGCCATCAGTGCTTGGCCAGACGAGCAGTACTTC. The chain recombines TRBV10-3 with TRBJ2-7; unclear D gene. V was shortened by 4 bases and J by 5 bases, with 9 bases between the two germline ends. The germline V gene has CDR1 ENHRY and CDR2 SYGVKD. The CDR3 is 12 amino acids.

CDR3 coding DNA: TGTGCCAGCAGCCATTTCGACAGAGGAGCCGGGGAGCTGTTTTTT. Protein product: CASSHFDRGAGELFF. The rearrangement joins TRBV3-1 (or the pseudogene TRBV3-2) to TRBJ2-2; D possibly corresponds to TRBD1 (5 bases). V was clipped by 3 bases and J by 6 bases, with 14 bases between them. CDR1 is LGHDT and CDR2 is YNNKEL in the germline V gene (reference sequence). The CDR3 sequence is 15 residues long.

The chain is built from TRBV5-1 and TRBJ2-2; D is uncertain. This CDR3 has 16 residues. The V gene's germline CDR1 is SGHRS and CDR2 YFSETQ. V was trimmed by 0 bases and J by 7 bases, leaving 16 bases between them. The CDR3 region is CASSLVPVGSGGELFF. The CDR3 DNA sequence: TGCGCCAGCAGCTTGGTGCCAGTTGGGTCGGGCGGGGAGCTGTTTTTT.

V usage is TRBV28 and J usage is TRBJ1-2, with 7 bases aligning to TRBD1. This CDR3 contains 14 residues. The germline CDR1 and CDR2 sequences are MDHEN and SYDVKM. Trimming at V came to 9 bases and at J to 4 bases, leaving 11 bases not matched to a gene. CDR3 sequence: CASLRGVGSYGYTF. The CDR3 DNA sequence: TGTGCCAGTCTCAGGGGGGTGGGGAGCTATGGCTACACCTTC.

The chain is built from TRBV5-1 and TRBJ2-1; TRBD2 matches 7 bases. The CDR3 spans 16 residues. Trimming removed 3 bases from V and 4 bases from J; junction bases left unmatched: 10. CDR1 is SGHRS and CDR2 is YFSETQ in the germline V gene. The CDR3 loop reads CASSWGLAGVYNEQFF. CDR3 DNA: TGCGCCAGCAGCTGGGGCCTGGCGGGAGTTTACAATGAGCAGTTCTTC.

The rearrangement joins TRBV9 to TRBJ1-2; D is possibly TRBD1 (5 bases). V was clipped by 4 bases and J by 8 bases, with 27 bases between them. This CDR3 contains 17 residues. Germline CDR1 is SGDLS and CDR2 is YYNGEE. The CDR3 region is CASSKDPGLFLFGGYTF. CDR3 nucleotide sequence: TGTGCCAGCAGCAAGGACCCGGGACTATTCCTCTTCGGAGGCTACACCTTC.

V usage is TRBV7-9 and J usage is TRBJ1-4, with TRBD1 matching 11 bases. V shed 6 bases and J 8 bases; nucleotides not matched to a gene: 17. CDR1 and CDR2 from the germline V gene are SEHNR and FQNEAQ (reference sequence). This CDR3 is 18 amino acids long. CDR3 protein: CASSPLTDRGRWVEKLFF. CDR3 nucleotide sequence: TGTGCCAGCAGTCCCCTTACGGACAGGGGGCGTTGGGTCGAAAAACTGTTTTTT.

The chain employs TRBV27 and TRBJ2-1; 7 nucleotides line up with TRBD2. V shed 4 bases, J shed 4 bases, and the junction held 1 base outside the gene matches. The CDR3 runs to 13 residues. Looked up from germline, CDR1 is MNHEY and CDR2 is SMNVEV (reference sequence). The CDR3, as DNA: TGTGCCAGCAGTTGGCGGGGGTACAATGAGCAGTTCTTC. Its protein product is CASSWRGYNEQFF.

Here the CDR3 reads CASSQVTSGTGEQFF. The CDR3 DNA sequence: TGTGCCAGCAGCCAAGTCACTAGCGGGACGGGTGAGCAGTTCTTC. The V gene is TRBV3-1 (or the pseudogene TRBV3-2), the J gene TRBJ2-1; 10 bases align to TRBD2. This CDR3 comprises 15 residues. From germline, CDR1 is LGHDT and CDR2 YNNKEL (reference sequence). Germline trimming cut 1 base from V and 9 bases from J; bases unmatched to any gene: 6.

The chain links TRBV7-8 to TRBJ1-4, with D unresolved. Germline V lookup: CDR1 SGHVS, CDR2 FQNEAQ. V was pared by 5 bases and J by 8 bases, with 21 bases between. The CDR3 totals 16 residues. The CDR3 bases are TGTGCCAGCAGCCGAGACTACGGAGGAGTAAGGGAAAAACTGTTTTTT. It specifies CASSRDYGGVREKLFF.

The V call is TRBV6-5, the J call TRBJ1-6; D gene ambiguous. CDR3 length equals 15 residues. V gave up 8 bases and J gave up 4 bases, with 15 bases separating them. The germline gives CDR1 MNHEY, CDR2 SVGAGI. This CDR3 reads CASQPGPSYNSPLHF. CDR3 coding DNA: TGTGCCAGCCAACCCGGCCCTAGTTATAATTCACCCCTCCACTTT.

The gene calls are TRBV11-3 and TRBJ1-1, with 7 bases lining up with TRBD1. This CDR3 comprises 16 residues. Germline V lookup: CDR1 SGHNT, CDR2 YENEEA. The junction had 11 bases not matched to a gene; V was cut back by 5 bases and J by 2 bases. The CDR3 protein is CASSPQAGTANTEAFF. Written as DNA, the CDR3 is TGTGCCAGCAGCCCTCAAGCCGGGACAGCTAACACTGAAGCTTTCTTT.

This chain joins TRBV3-1 (or the pseudogene TRBV3-2) and TRBJ1-2; D remains unclear. Germline V gene sequence: CDR1 LGHDT, CDR2 YNNKEL (reference sequence). This CDR3 comprises 11 residues. The V end lost 0 bases, the J end lost 8 bases, and 4 bases lay between the germline ends. The chain's CDR3 is CASSQDSGYTF. The CDR3, as DNA: TGTGCCAGCAGCCAAGATAGCGGCTACACCTTC.

The chain couples TRBV7-2 to TRBJ2-1, with D possibly matching TRBD2 (5 bases). Germline V CDR1 and CDR2: SGHTA, FQGNSA. V was clipped by 2 bases and J by 0 bases, with 14 bases between them. The CDR3 length is 17 residues. Here the CDR3 reads CASSLRGLRSSYNEQFF. Here the CDR3 DNA reads TGTGCCAGCAGCTTAAGAGGACTCCGGAGCTCCTACAATGAGCAGTTCTTC.

This rearrangement joins TRBV6-5 to TRBJ2-1; TRBD1 agrees at 7 bases. Trimming removed 10 bases from V and 2 bases from J; junction bases left unmatched: 5. The CDR3 sequence is 13 residues long. Germline-derived CDR1 and CDR2 are MNHEY and SVGAGI. The CDR3 region is CAILTGPYNEQFF. CDR3 nucleotides: TGTGCCATTCTGACAGGGCCCTACAATGAGCAGTTCTTC.

This clone appeared once. The V and J genes are TRBV15 and TRBJ2-7; the match to TRBD1 covers 11 bases. This CDR3 contains 15 residues. Trimming at V came to 5 bases and at J to 1 base, leaving 4 bases not matched to a gene. CDR1 and CDR2 from the germline V gene are LNHNV and YYDKDF (reference sequence). CDR3 region: CATSFGTGGSYEQYF. For the CDR3, the DNA is TGTGCCACCAGCTTCGGGACAGGGGGATCCTACGAGCAGTACTTC.

The J gene is TRBJ2-2, the V gene TRBV5-4; perhaps TRBD2 as D (5 bases). Per the germline V gene, CDR1 is SGHNT and CDR2 is YYREEE (reference sequence). The CDR3 runs 15 residues. Trimming pared 3 bases from V and 2 bases from J, leaving 11 bases between. Here the CDR3 reads CASSYGGLNTGELFF. CDR3 nucleotides: TGTGCCAGCAGCTACGGAGGTTTAAACACCGGGGAGCTGTTTTTT.

V gene TRBV27 combines with J gene TRBJ2-7; 10 bases align to TRBD1. Trimming removed 5 bases from V and 7 bases from J; junction bases left unmatched: 8. Germline values: CDR1 MNHEY, CDR2 SMNVEV (reference sequence). The CDR3 spans 14 residues. As DNA, the CDR3 is TGTGCCAGCAGTCTGACGACAGGGGGCAGGGAGCAGTACTTC. Its protein product is CASSLTTGGREQYF.

The V gene is TRBV5-1, the J gene TRBJ1-1; 10 bases map to TRBD1. J was trimmed by 3 bases and V by 4 bases; bases with no gene match: 6. The CDR3 sequence is 15 residues long. Germline assignment: CDR1 SGHRS and CDR2 YFSETQ. The CDR3 here is CASSLLGQGDTEAFF. DNA for the CDR3: TGCGCCAGCAGCCTTCTAGGACAGGGGGACACTGAAGCTTTCTTT.

This rearrangement joins TRBV2 to TRBJ1-2; weak D call: TRBD1 (5 bases). V shed 7 bases and J shed 3 bases, with 18 bases lying between them. The CDR3 covers 15 residues. Germline V gives CDR1 SNHLY, CDR2 FYNNEI. The CDR3 protein is CASNKGRVIDYGYTF. In DNA, the CDR3 is TGTGCCAGCAACAAGGGGCGCGTAATTGACTATGGCTACACCTTC.

V is TRBV24-1 and J is TRBJ2-4, with 8 bases identical to TRBD1. Unmatched junction bases numbered 3, after V lost 3 bases and J lost 6 bases. CDR1 is KGHDR and CDR2 is SFDVKD in the germline V gene. The CDR3 totals 14 residues. The CDR3 spells CATSDKGQGNIQYF. CDR3 coding DNA: TGTGCCACCAGTGATAAAGGACAGGGAAACATTCAGTACTTC.